Below, one T cell receptor beta chain is given with its context. The antigen this receptor binds is unknown. Per-base qualities were not stored, and no clone one base away is much larger. The data were obtained in a study of shared clonotypes between healthy human individuals (dated by TCRdb to about 2020). Some background on the complete study: The cohort included three men and a couple of women between 18 and 49 years of age. The study deeply sequenced blood TCR repertoires of about five healthy adults to estimate repertoire size and the extent of clonotype sharing between individuals. For each donor, CD4 naive and CD4 memory were each run on three plates, CD8 naive on two plates, and CD8 memory on one plate. Leukapheresis yielded between about 0.85 and 10 billion PBMCs per donor. To increase sequencing depth and limit assay-specific biases, TCR repertoire library preparation and sequencing were carried out by different laboratories using diverse techniques. Points the paper makes about the study in general: The genetic and exposure-history diversity represented was limited by the small number of donors. Based on pairwise subsampling, the degree of clonotype sharing among donors was expected to be affected by sequencing depth. Sharing across a few donors was observed for roughly 5.4% of naive CD4, over 3% of naive CD8, 2% to 2.5% of memory CD4, and about 0.39% of memory CD8 clonotypes. Larger estimated clonotype richness was generally found for naive subsets than for memory subsets. Only blood was sampled, and tissue TCR repertoires likely differ from those in blood. Higher generation probabilities were observed for clonotypes shared by all four sorted-subset donors than for non-shared clonotypes. Incomplete sequencing was indicated by rarefaction of sorted-subset datasets, despite the large sequencing depth.

Using the deep immunoSEQ assay, multiplex PCR amplified TCR CDR3 regions from genomic DNA. Extracted genomic DNA from each cell subset was distributed evenly across all wells of several immunoSEQ 96-well plates, and each plate was treated as a replicate. For sorted subsets, each replicate PCR was loaded with 200 to 250 ng genomic DNA, equivalent to 25,000 to 35,000 T cell genomes. The purified libraries were quantified using a Qubit 3.0 fluorometer, sized with a Bioanalyzer 2100, and then quantified again using the KAPA Library Quantification kit. A separate single-read 150-cycle Illumina NextSeq 550 flow cell was used to sequence each immunoSEQ 96-well plate. The study's processing was this. Because the immunoSEQ output included only junctional sequences and no quality scores, the filtering could not be the same as the filtering used for full-length reads. To assign V/J genes and CDR3, sequences were annotated against IMGT germline references using PyIR, a Python wrapper for IgBLAST v1.9. Reads were removed for weak V/J assignments (E-value above 1e-6), missing CDR3, stop codons, out-of-frame junctions, or ambiguous translated residues. V3J clonotypes were defined as sequences sharing an identical inferred V gene, J gene, and CDR3 amino acid sequence. The percentage overlap between two repertoires was calculated by dividing the number of shared unique clonotypes by the size of the smaller repertoire. Richness of each repertoire was evaluated using RTK rarefaction, the Chao1 estimator, and Recon v2.1 estimates of unobserved clonotypes. OLGA was used to compute generation probabilities for all TCRbeta clonotypes that the gDNA method yielded from a handful of donors. TCRdb retrieved this table from immuneACCESS and kept in-frame rearrangements only. Not all clones are present; in checked studies, unresolved V genes account for under half, and no reason is known for the remainder. V and J calls and clone size are given by that table; D and trimming were obtained from the DNA. The sample table records under 700,000 clones; about 95% of these occur just once. The ten largest clones take up over 0.1% of the sample.

CD8 naive samples were CD45RO-negative cells positively selected for CCR7, giving a CD45RA+CCR7+ population that excluded TemRA cells. Healthy HIV-negative adults with no recently reported acute infections or vaccinations were included as donors. Every donor was a Caucasian adult living in Nashville, Tennessee, USA. After blood collection by leukapheresis, PBMCs were isolated using Ficoll-Histopaque density gradient centrifugation and then cryopreserved in the vapor phase of liquid nitrogen. Purity and quantity of every magnetically sorted T cell population were checked by analytical flow cytometry. Genomic DNA was isolated from every sorted fraction and measured by UV absorbance on a Nanodrop 2000c. CDR1 and CDR2 are drawn from the germline V gene (reference sequence): LNHDA, SQIVND. Between the V and J ends, shortened by 4 bases and 6 bases respectively, the junction contains 17 bases. Including cysteine and phenylalanine, the CDR3 has 15 amino acids. Just the 45-base CDR3 DNA is kept, in frame starting at base 1.

Source material: naive CD8+ T cells sorted from blood. Reading the label with the study, this specimen's cell subset or site is: CD45RA+CCR7+. The chain employs TRBV19 and TRBJ2-3, with a weak D call of TRBD1 (6 bases match). This TCR derives from a woman in her thirties in good health. The nucleotide sequence reads TGTGCCAGTAGTACCCCGCCTGAGGGGGTGGATACGCAGTATTTT. It is translated as CASSTPPEGVDTQYF.